This T cell receptor beta chain was sequenced for a study of shared clonotypes between healthy human individuals. Sequenced by immunoSEQ multiplex PCR; TCRdb stores in-frame clones only, minus some. The sample has 600,000 to 700,000 clones; about three quarters are singletons. Naive CD4+ cells were CD45RA-selected; the remaining cells were memory. The sample was memory CD4+ T cells sorted from blood. Subset denoted: CD45RA-negative fraction. This receptor was identified in a woman in her twenties or thirties in good health.

CDR3 residues: CASSSGQAVMNTEAFF. The CDR3 DNA reads TGTGCCAGCAGCAGCGGACAGGCGGTTATGAACACTGAAGCTTTCTTT. V usage is TRBV5-4 and J usage is TRBJ1-1, with 7 bases lining up with TRBD1. The CDR3 runs 16 residues. CDR1 and CDR2 (germline): SGHNT, YYREEE (reference sequence). Trimming at V came to 4 bases and at J to 0 bases, leaving 9 bases not matched to a gene.